Listed here is a single TCR beta chain. As processed by the authors: Reference gene primer amplification in the assay estimated nucleated cell counts. Some clones are missing from TCRdb's copy, which holds only in-frame ones; the method was immunoSEQ multiplex PCR. V and J calls and clone size are copied from that table; D and trimming were computed from the DNA. Of under 300,000 clones detected, 75% to 90% appear once; the ten largest clones hold 10% to 15%. The data stem from a study of blood T cell repertoires in COVID-19. Study-wide context: Whether acute or convalescent, the COVID-19 samples came from the United States, Italy and Spain. PBMCs, B-cell-depleted T cells, or T cells were the source of the cDNA or gDNA that made up the material.

This CDR3 comprises 15 residues. The germline CDR1 and CDR2 sequences are SGHTA and FQGNSA. V lost 6 bases to trimming and J lost 5 bases, with 19 bases between them. The sequence came from a woman in her 70s with COVID-19, enrolled during active disease. Input material: peripheral blood. The chain combines TRBV7-2 with TRBJ2-5; D is perhaps TRBD1 (6 bases). The CDR3 here is CASSKAGVRGETQYF. The CDR3 DNA sequence: TGTGCCAGCAGTAAGGCCGGAGTGAGGGGGGAGACCCAGTACTTC.